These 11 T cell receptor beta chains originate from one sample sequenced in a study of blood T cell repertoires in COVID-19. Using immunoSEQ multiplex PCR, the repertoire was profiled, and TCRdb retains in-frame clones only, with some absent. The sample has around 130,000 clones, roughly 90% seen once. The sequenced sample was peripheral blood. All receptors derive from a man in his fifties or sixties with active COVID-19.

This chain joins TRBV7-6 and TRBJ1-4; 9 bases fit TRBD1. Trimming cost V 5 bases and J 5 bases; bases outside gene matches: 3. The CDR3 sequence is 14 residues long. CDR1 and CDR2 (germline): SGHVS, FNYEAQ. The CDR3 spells CASSAGQGNEKLFF. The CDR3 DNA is TGTGCCAGCAGCGCGGGACAGGGAAATGAAAAACTGTTTTTT. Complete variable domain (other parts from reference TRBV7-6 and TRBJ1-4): GAGVSQSPRYKVTKRGQDVALRCDPISGHVSLYWYRQALGQGPEFLTYFNYEAQQDKSGLPNDRFSAERPEGSISTLTIQRTEQRDSAMYRCASSAGQGNEKLFFGSGTQLSVL.

The CDR3 spells CASSQDSSGRSSYNEQFF. Here the CDR3 DNA reads TGTGCCAGCAGCCAAGATTCTAGCGGGAGGAGCTCCTACAATGAGCAGTTCTTC. The chain uses TRBV3-1 (or the pseudogene TRBV3-2) and TRBJ2-1; 11 bases line up with TRBD2. The germline V gene encodes CDR1 LGHDT and CDR2 YNNKEL (reference sequence). The CDR3 loop spans 18 amino acids. Germline trimming cut 0 bases from V and 0 bases from J; bases unmatched to any gene: 4.

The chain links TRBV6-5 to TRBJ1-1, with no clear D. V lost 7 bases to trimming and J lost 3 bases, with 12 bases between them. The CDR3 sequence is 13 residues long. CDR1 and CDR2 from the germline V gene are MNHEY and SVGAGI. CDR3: CASKTPEDTEAFF. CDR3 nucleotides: TGTGCCAGCAAAACCCCAGAGGACACTGAAGCTTTCTTT.

CDR3 amino acids: CASSSGLAYSYNEQFF. CDR3 nucleotides: TGTGCCAGCAGTTCAGGACTAGCCTACTCCTACAATGAGCAGTTCTTC. The chain links TRBV6-6 to TRBJ2-1; 8 nucleotides line up with TRBD2. The CDR3 has 16 amino acids. V lost 4 bases and J lost 0; bases outside the gene matches: 5. CDR1 is MNHNY and CDR2 is SVGAGI in the germline V gene (reference sequence).

The CDR3 spells CASLQPGQGGEQYF. In DNA form, the CDR3 reads TGTGCCAGTCTTCAGCCGGGACAGGGGGGCGAGCAGTACTTC. The chain is built from TRBV19 and TRBJ2-7; 11 nucleotides line up with TRBD1. CDR3 length: 14 residues. Germline V gene sequence: CDR1 LNHDA, CDR2 SQIVND (reference sequence). Trimming removed 8 bases from V and 6 bases from J; junction bases left unmatched: 9.

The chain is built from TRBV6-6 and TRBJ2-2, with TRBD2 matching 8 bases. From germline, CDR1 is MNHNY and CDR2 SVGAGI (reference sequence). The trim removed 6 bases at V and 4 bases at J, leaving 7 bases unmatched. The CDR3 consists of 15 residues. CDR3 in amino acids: CASSLTSGATGELFF. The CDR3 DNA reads TGTGCCAGCAGCTTAACTAGCGGCGCCACCGGGGAGCTGTTTTTT.

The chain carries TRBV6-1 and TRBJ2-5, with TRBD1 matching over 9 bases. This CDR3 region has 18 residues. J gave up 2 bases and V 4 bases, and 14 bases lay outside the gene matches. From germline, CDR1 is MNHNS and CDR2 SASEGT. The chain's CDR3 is CASSGNSMGQGKQETQYF. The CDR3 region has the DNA TGTGCCAGCAGTGGAAATTCGATGGGACAGGGAAAGCAAGAGACCCAGTACTTC.

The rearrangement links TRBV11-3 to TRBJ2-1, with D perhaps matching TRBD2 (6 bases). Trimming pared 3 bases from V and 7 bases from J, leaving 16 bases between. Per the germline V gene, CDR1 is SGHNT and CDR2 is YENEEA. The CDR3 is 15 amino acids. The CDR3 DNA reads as TGTGCCAGCAGCTTTGTACACCCGCGGGATAATGAGCAGTTCTTC. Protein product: CASSFVHPRDNEQFF.

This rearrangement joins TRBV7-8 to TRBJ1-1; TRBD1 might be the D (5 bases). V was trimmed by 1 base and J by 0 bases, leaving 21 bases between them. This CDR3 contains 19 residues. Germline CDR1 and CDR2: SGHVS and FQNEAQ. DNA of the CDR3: TGTGCCAGCAGCTTAGGGGGACCCTCCGGGGGATTCATGAACACTGAAGCTTTCTTT. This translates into CASSLGGPSGGFMNTEAFF.

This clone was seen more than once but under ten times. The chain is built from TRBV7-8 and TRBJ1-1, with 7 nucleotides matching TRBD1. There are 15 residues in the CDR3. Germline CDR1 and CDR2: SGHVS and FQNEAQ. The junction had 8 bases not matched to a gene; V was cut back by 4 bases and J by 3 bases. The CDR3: CASSSNGQVHTEAFF. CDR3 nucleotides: TGTGCCAGCAGCTCCAACGGACAGGTGCACACTGAAGCTTTCTTT.

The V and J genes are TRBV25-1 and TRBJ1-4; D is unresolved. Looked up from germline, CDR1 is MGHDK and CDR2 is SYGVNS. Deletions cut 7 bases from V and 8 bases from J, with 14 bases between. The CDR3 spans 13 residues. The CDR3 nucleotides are TGTGCCAGCAACTTTCGGTCAGGCGAAAAACTGTTTTTT. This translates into CASNFRSGEKLFF.